This TCR beta chain was captured by sequencing in a study of radiation and T cells in renal cell carcinoma. For the study at large: Nephrectomy followed 15 Gy stereotactic body radiation by 4 weeks.

In this sample, this clone turned up once. Antigen unknown. CDR1 and CDR2 from the germline V gene are WSHSY and SAAADI. The CDR3 totals 15 residues. V gave up 6 bases and J gave up 0 bases; unmatched junction bases: 4. Study-wide results and caveats: Baseline intratumoral clonotype presence is unknown without pretreatment biopsies.

The time point denotes: blood 2 weeks post-SBRT. Stated treatment: 15 Gy SBRT to primary tumor, nephrectomy 4 weeks later. The assay was immunoSEQ multiplex PCR, and TCRdb's table has in-frame clones only and misses some. This sample has just over 150,000 clones, with 87% found just once. The chain links TRBV10-2 to TRBJ1-1, with 10 bases aligning to TRBD1. This specimen consisted of blood, obtained from a patient whose treatment included radiotherapy and nephrectomy. This sequence was found in a woman in her forties or fifties with renal cell carcinoma. The CDR3 sequence is CASRRTGGLNTEAFF. CDR3 nucleotide sequence: TGCGCCAGCAGGAGGACAGGGGGGTTGAACACTGAAGCTTTCTTT.